The 32 T cell receptor beta chains presented below share a single source sample, sequenced in a study of vaccination and CD4 T cells after COVID-19. Their antigen targets remain unknown. Treatment defined: roughly ten-day PBMC culture with coronavirus spike peptide pools or control peptides (ViraFEST assay). The Oncomine TCR Beta short-read assay was applied to DNA of cultured CD4+ T cells. One entry per CDR3 protein, called by TCRdb with MiXCR from the PCR reads. The sample consists of 11,000 to 15,000 distinct CDR3 sequences, around two fifths of them appearing once. Sequencing input: cultured CD4+ T cells from blood. These receptors were taken from a human donor with COVID-19.

The V call is TRBV7-9, the J call TRBJ2-7; 7 nucleotides match TRBD1. Germline V CDR1 and CDR2: SEHNR, FQNEAQ (reference sequence). Unmatched junction bases numbered 9, after V lost 7 bases and J lost 3 bases. This CDR3 spans 14 amino acids. CDR3 nucleotides: TGTGCCAGCACCACCGGGACAGAAGTCTACGAGCAGTACTTC. It encodes CASTTGTEVYEQYF.

This clonotype appeared a few times. DNA of the CDR3: TGCAGTGCTAGTCGGCCAGCATACACTGAAGCTTTCTTT. This codes for CSASRPAYTEAFF. The genes are TRBV20-1 and TRBJ1-1; no definite D call. The CDR3 sequence is 13 residues long. CDR1 is DFQATT, CDR2 SNEGSKA, per germline (reference sequence). Between the trimmed V and J ends, which lost 3 bases and 3 bases, there was a span of 11 bases.

V and J are TRBV6-1 and TRBJ2-2; D is unclear. Trimming pared 6 bases from V and 4 bases from J, leaving 12 bases between. The CDR3 totals 14 residues. Germline lookup yields CDR1 MNHNS and CDR2 SASEGT. The CDR3 protein is CASSSRVGTGELFF. The CDR3 nucleotides read TGTGCCAGCAGCTCACGGGTGGGCACCGGGGAGCTGTTTTTT.

This clonotype was seen a handful of times. This chain links TRBV20-1 with TRBJ1-3, with D possibly being TRBD1 (5 bases). Germline-derived CDR1 and CDR2 are DFQATT and SNEGSKA (reference sequence). V was trimmed by 5 bases and J by 2 bases, leaving 13 bases between them. CDR3 length: 14 amino acids. Here the CDR3 reads CSAAQGAAGNTIYF. CDR3 nucleotides: TGCAGTGCTGCCCAGGGAGCAGCTGGAAACACCATATATTTT.

The CDR3 region is CATSRQGPTYEQYF. As DNA, the CDR3 is TGTGCCACCAGCAGACAGGGGCCGACCTACGAGCAGTACTTC. This chain connects TRBV15 to TRBJ2-7, with a weak D call TRBD1 (6 bases). The length of the CDR3 is 14 residues. CDR1 is LNHNV, CDR2 YYDKDF, per germline (reference sequence). Trimming left V 2 bases short and J 2 bases short, with 10 bases between.

A few counts support this clonotype. V and J are TRBV6-1 and TRBJ2-3; 9 nucleotides align to TRBD2. CDR3 length: 18 residues. Per germline, CDR1 MNHNS and CDR2 SASEGT. Trimming removed 6 bases from V and 0 bases from J; junction bases left unmatched: 13. The CDR3 DNA reads TGTGCCAGCAGCTTCTTCCCTAGCGGGGTATCTAGCACAGATACGCAGTATTTT. Translating gives CASSFFPSGVSSTDTQYF.

This rearrangement joins TRBV6-1 to TRBJ2-1; D remains ambiguous. There are 13 residues in the CDR3. Germline V lookup: CDR1 MNHNS, CDR2 SASEGT. V was clipped by 2 bases and J by 7 bases, with 9 bases between them. This CDR3 is CASSERWGNEQFF. The CDR3 DNA follows: TGTGCCAGCAGTGAACGGTGGGGAAATGAGCAGTTCTTC.

The chain joins TRBV20-1 to TRBJ2-3; 8 nucleotides align to TRBD2. The germline V gene has CDR1 DFQATT and CDR2 SNEGSKA (reference sequence). J was trimmed by 4 bases and V by 3 bases; bases with no gene match: 9. This CDR3 is 15 amino acids long. CDR3 loop: CSARAIAGTADTQYF. CDR3 DNA sequence: TGCAGTGCTAGGGCTATAGCGGGAACTGCAGATACGCAGTATTTT.

The V gene is TRBV7-3, the J gene TRBJ2-5; no reliable D call. Germline assignment: CDR1 SGHTA and CDR2 FQGTGA. This CDR3 comprises 13 residues. V lost 4 bases, J lost 7 bases, and 13 bases lay in between. The chain's CDR3 is CASSSDSSATQYF. CDR3 in DNA: TGTGCCAGCAGCTCGGATTCTTCGGCGACCCAGTACTTC.

This chain connects TRBV20-1 to TRBJ1-5, with 7 bases that match TRBD1. There are 15 residues in the CDR3. The junction had 10 bases not matched to a gene; V was cut back by 6 bases and J by 2 bases. CDR1 and CDR2 from the germline V gene are DFQATT and SNEGSKA (reference sequence). This chain's CDR3 is CSARGDSWGNQPQHF. In DNA form, the CDR3 reads TGCAGTGCCAGGGGGGACAGCTGGGGCAATCAGCCCCAGCATTTT.

The V call is TRBV28, the J call TRBJ1-2, with D perhaps matching TRBD1 (5 bases). The CDR3 has 14 residues. CDR1 MDHEN and CDR2 SYDVKM come from the germline V gene. The ends were cut back, 2 bases at V and 2 bases at J, with 9 bases in the middle. The chain's CDR3 is CASSLDSRNYGYTF. DNA of the CDR3: TGTGCCAGCAGTTTAGACAGCAGGAACTATGGCTACACCTTC.

The J gene is TRBJ2-5, the V gene TRBV6-1; a possible D gene is TRBD2 (5 bases). Germline V gene lookup returns CDR1 MNHNS and CDR2 SASEGT. The CDR3 spans 13 residues. Trimming pared 8 bases from V and 5 bases from J, leaving 15 bases between. The CDR3 region has the DNA TGTGCCAGCGGCCAAGGCGGGTACGAGACCCAGTACTTC. It specifies CASGQGGYETQYF.

This clonotype was seen a single time. This chain links TRBV9 with TRBJ2-7, with D maybe TRBD1 (5 bases). This CDR3 has 14 residues. The V end was cut by 2 bases, the J end by 2 bases, with 11 bases between. CDR1 is SGDLS and CDR2 is YYNGEE in the germline V gene. In DNA, the CDR3 is TGTGCCAGCAGCGTGGGCAGGGCCCCCTACGAGCAGTACTTC. Its protein product is CASSVGRAPYEQYF.

The chain couples TRBV3-1 to TRBJ2-1; no reliable D call. With 2 bases removed from V and 9 bases from J, the gap between germline ends came to 14 bases. The CDR3 is 14 residues long. Germline V gene lookup returns CDR1 LGHDT and CDR2 YNNKEL (reference sequence). CDR3 protein: CASSQRPDAFEQFF. The CDR3 DNA follows: TGTGCCAGCAGCCAACGACCCGACGCATTTGAGCAGTTCTTC.

The chain has TRBV6-1 and TRBJ2-7, with D possibly being TRBD1 (5 bases). With 6 bases removed from V and 2 bases from J, the gap between germline ends came to 14 bases. Looked up from germline, CDR1 is MNHNS and CDR2 is SASEGT. The CDR3 runs 14 residues. The CDR3 DNA follows: TGTGCCAGCAGGTCTAACAGGTTAACCTACGAGCAGTACTTC. Translated: CASRSNRLTYEQYF.

This clonotype was observed a few times. The chain is built from TRBV6-5 and TRBJ1-3; D is uncertain. Deletions cut 2 bases from V and 2 bases from J, with 10 bases between. Per the germline V gene, CDR1 is MNHEY and CDR2 is SVGAGI. The CDR3 sequence is 15 residues long. CDR3 sequence reads: CASSYPADPGNTIYF. The CDR3 nucleotides are TGTGCCAGCAGTTACCCTGCAGATCCTGGAAACACCATATATTTT.

The V call is TRBV6-2 or TRBV6-3, the J call TRBJ2-2; D perhaps matches TRBD1 (8 bases). This CDR3 comprises 14 residues. Trimming stripped 9 bases from V and 3 bases from J, with 14 bases between. The germline V gene has CDR1 MNHEY and CDR2 SVGEGT. CDR3 DNA sequence: TGTGCCAGTAACAGGGGGGGAGACACCGGGGAGCTGTTTTTT. Its translation: CASNRGGDTGELFF.

The chain has TRBV27 and TRBJ2-3; 10 nucleotides agree with TRBD2. V lost 6 bases, J lost 1 base, and 4 bases stayed unmatched. This CDR3 region has 15 residues. Germline assignment: CDR1 MNHEY and CDR2 SMNVEV (reference sequence). CDR3 nucleotide sequence: TGTGCCAGCAGCGGACTAGCGGCTGGCACAGATACGCAGTATTTT. Translation: CASSGLAAGTDTQYF.

This clonotype was seen a few times. The J gene is TRBJ1-3, the V gene TRBV7-9, with 7 bases lining up with TRBD1. The germline gives CDR1 SEHNR, CDR2 FQNEAQ (reference sequence). The V gene end was trimmed by 5 bases and the J gene end by 2 bases; junction bases not matched to a gene: 6. This CDR3 contains 15 residues. The CDR3 loop is CASSPGTATGNTIYF. The CDR3 DNA sequence: TGTGCCAGCAGCCCCGGGACAGCTACTGGAAACACCATATATTTT.

The rearrangement uses TRBV10-3 and TRBJ2-2, with TRBD2 identical over 13 bases. V trimming: 8 bases; J trimming: 6 bases; junction bases outside the gene matches: 9. The CDR3 runs 16 residues. CDR1 and CDR2 (germline): ENHRY, SYGVKD. The CDR3 DNA follows: TGTGCCATCGCAAAACTAGCGGGGGGGCCGGCCGGGGAGCTGTTTTTT. The encoded protein is CAIAKLAGGPAGELFF.

The chain employs TRBV20-1 and TRBJ2-5, with D possibly matching TRBD1 (5 bases). The germline CDR1 and CDR2 sequences are DFQATT and SNEGSKA (reference sequence). V was trimmed by 1 base and J by 5 bases, leaving 14 bases between them. CDR3 length: 14 amino acids. DNA for the CDR3: TGCAGTGCTAGAGGCCCAGACAGCAGGGAGACCCAGTACTTC. It encodes CSARGPDSRETQYF.

The chain carries TRBV12-3 or TRBV12-4 and TRBJ1-2, with a possible D match to TRBD1 (5 bases). The CDR3 extends over 13 amino acids. V was pared by 4 bases and J by 8 bases, with 14 bases between. CDR3 sequence (DNA): TGTGCCAGCAGTTGGGGGGTCCGGGCGGGCTACACCTTC. Its translation is CASSWGVRAGYTF.

The gene calls are TRBV4-2 and TRBJ2-1; TRBD2 matches at 12 bases. This CDR3 contains 15 residues. Germline CDR1 is LGHNA and CDR2 is YNFKEQ. J was trimmed by 5 bases and V by 1 base; bases with no gene match: 0. CDR3 residues: CASSQGLAGDNEQFF. CDR3 in DNA: TGTGCCAGCAGCCAAGGACTAGCGGGGGACAATGAGCAGTTCTTC.

The rearrangement links TRBV2 to TRBJ1-5, with 10 bases lining up with TRBD1. This CDR3 is 15 amino acids long. Germline CDR1 and CDR2: SNHLY and FYNNEI. The V and J ends lost 4 bases and 2 bases, in that order; junction bases with no gene match: 2. The CDR3 nucleotides are TGTGCCAGCAGTGGTGGGACAGGGGGCAATCAGCCCCAGCATTTT. Protein product: CASSGGTGGNQPQHF.

The rearrangement uses TRBV20-1 and TRBJ1-1, with D possibly matching TRBD1 (6 bases). Germline CDR1 and CDR2: DFQATT and SNEGSKA (reference sequence). Trimming pared 5 bases from V and 1 base from J, leaving 14 bases between. This CDR3 is 14 amino acids long. CDR3 bases: TGCAGTGCTCACGGGGGGGCAGAGAACACTGAAGCTTTCTTT. It specifies CSAHGGAENTEAFF.

The CDR3 loop is CASSYSPRGQPQHF. The CDR3 coding sequence is TGTGCCAGCAGTTACTCGCCGAGGGGGCAGCCCCAGCATTTT. V usage is TRBV6-5 and J usage is TRBJ1-5, with D possibly matching TRBD1 (6 bases). Germline V gene data show CDR1 as MNHEY and CDR2 as SVGAGI. The CDR3 length is 14 residues. V lost 0 bases to trimming and J lost 7 bases, with 10 bases between them.

This chain joins TRBV7-8 and TRBJ2-6; no definite D call. The CDR3 extends over 16 amino acids. V shed 1 base and J shed 0 bases, with 7 bases lying between them. The germline V gene has CDR1 SGHVS and CDR2 FQNEAQ. For the CDR3, the DNA is TGTGCCAGCAGCTTAGGAGCATACTCTGGGGCCAACGTCCTGACTTTC. Encoded protein: CASSLGAYSGANVLTF. The full variable domain, its missing parts supplied by reference TRBV7-8 and TRBJ2-6, is GAGVSQSPRYKVAKRGQDVALRCDPISGHVSLFWYQQALGQGPEFLTYFQNEAQLDKSGLPSDRFFAERPEGSVSTLKIQRTQQEDSAVYLCASSLGAYSGANVLTFGAGSRLTVL.

The V call is TRBV10-3, the J call TRBJ1-6, with D unresolved. V was trimmed by 3 bases and J by 10 bases, leaving 13 bases between them. The CDR3 is 14 residues long. The germline CDR1 and CDR2 sequences are ENHRY and SYGVKD. CDR3 nucleotides: TGTGCCATCAGTGAACCCTCTGAGGAGTCACCCCTCCACTTT. Its translation: CAISEPSEESPLHF.

The chain links TRBV19 to TRBJ1-3, with D perhaps TRBD1 (5 bases). The CDR3 covers 14 residues. The germline V gene encodes CDR1 LNHDA and CDR2 SQIVND (reference sequence). V was clipped by 9 bases and J by 2 bases, with 14 bases between them. The CDR3 region is CASKPGWAGNTIYF. The CDR3, as DNA: TGTGCCAGCAAACCAGGGTGGGCTGGAAACACCATATATTTT.

Sample share makes this clonotype hyperexpanded. The chain recombines TRBV20-1 with TRBJ2-5; the D is unclear. CDR3 length: 12 residues. Germline CDR1 reads DFQATT; CDR2 reads SNEGSKA (reference sequence). Trimming took off 3 bases at V and 5 bases at J, with 10 bases between the two ends. The CDR3, as DNA: TGCAGTGCTAGGCCGGGTGGCGAGACCCAGTACTTC. Protein sequence: CSARPGGETQYF.

The CDR3 loop is CASWGDSSSLTTGELFF. The CDR3 DNA sequence: TGTGCCAGCTGGGGGGACAGCTCCTCATTGACCACCGGGGAGCTGTTTTTT. The chain uses TRBV2 and TRBJ2-2, with a tentative D call TRBD1 (7 bases). Trimming removed 8 bases at V and 4 bases at J, with 23 bases between. The V gene's germline CDR1 is SNHLY and CDR2 FYNNEI. CDR3 size: 17 residues.

This clonotype came up a few times. The rearrangement links TRBV30 to TRBJ2-5; no reliable D call. Germline loops: CDR1 GTSNPN, CDR2 SVGIG (reference sequence). This CDR3 has 11 amino acids. V was clipped by 5 bases and J by 5 bases, with 9 bases between them. CDR3 amino acids: CAWQVLETQYF. CDR3 in DNA: TGTGCCTGGCAGGTTCTGGAGACCCAGTACTTC.